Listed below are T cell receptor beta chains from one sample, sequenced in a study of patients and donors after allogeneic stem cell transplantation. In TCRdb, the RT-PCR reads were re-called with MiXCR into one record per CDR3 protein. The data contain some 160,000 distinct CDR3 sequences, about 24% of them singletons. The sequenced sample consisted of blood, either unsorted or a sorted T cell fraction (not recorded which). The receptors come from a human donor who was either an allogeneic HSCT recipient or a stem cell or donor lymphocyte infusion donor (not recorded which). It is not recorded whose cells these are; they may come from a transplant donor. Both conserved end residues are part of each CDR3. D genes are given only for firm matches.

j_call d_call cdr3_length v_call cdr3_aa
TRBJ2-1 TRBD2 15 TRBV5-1 CASSLIAGGQDEQFF
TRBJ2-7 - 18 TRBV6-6 CASSYSRVLGADQYEQYF
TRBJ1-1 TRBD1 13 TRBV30 CAWGQGLGTEAFF
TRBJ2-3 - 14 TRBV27 CASSFSSSTDSQYF
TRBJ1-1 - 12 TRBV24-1 CATSDLGTEAFF
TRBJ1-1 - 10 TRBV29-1 CSVVQEYGSF
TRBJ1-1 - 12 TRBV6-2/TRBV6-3 CASSTLGAEAFF
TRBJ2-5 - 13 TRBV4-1 CASSSLPVETQYF
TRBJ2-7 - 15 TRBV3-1 CASSQEEGPPGEQYF
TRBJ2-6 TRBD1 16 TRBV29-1 CSVEWTGDSGANVLTF
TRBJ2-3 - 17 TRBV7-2 CASSSKTISSSTDTQYF
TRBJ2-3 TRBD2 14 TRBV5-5 CASSPLAGTDTQYF
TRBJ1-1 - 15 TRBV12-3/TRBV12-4 CASSWQPTMNTEAFF
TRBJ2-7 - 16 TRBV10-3 CAISYNPVSTHYEQYF
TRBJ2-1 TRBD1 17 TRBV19 CASSTLPGTEAYNEQFF
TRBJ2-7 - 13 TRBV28 CASSWGSANEQYF
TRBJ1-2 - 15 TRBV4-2 CASSQEEGRDYGYTF
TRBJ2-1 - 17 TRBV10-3 CAISESTRGLRGDEQFF
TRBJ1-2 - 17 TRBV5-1 CASSLAVRGRTNYGYTF
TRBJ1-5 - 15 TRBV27 CASSWGQSSNQPQHF
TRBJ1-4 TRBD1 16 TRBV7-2 CASSSDRGRLGEKLFF
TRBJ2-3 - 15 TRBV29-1 CSVDFRHRSTDTQYF
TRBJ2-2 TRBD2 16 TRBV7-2 CASSIRAGANTGELFF
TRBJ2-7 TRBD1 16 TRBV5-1 CASSPGDRKYSYEQYF
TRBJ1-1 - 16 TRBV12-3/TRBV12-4 CASSSPYPRGGTEAFF
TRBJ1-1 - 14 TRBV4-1 CASSQEWGGTEAFF
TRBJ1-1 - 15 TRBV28 CASTLPSTLNTEAFF
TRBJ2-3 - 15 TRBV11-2 CASSPRGPSTDTQYF
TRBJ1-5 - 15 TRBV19 CASSIDNSDGQPQHF
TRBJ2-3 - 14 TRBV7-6 CASSLSGGTDTQYF
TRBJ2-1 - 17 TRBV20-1 CSARFTGVKSSYNEQFF
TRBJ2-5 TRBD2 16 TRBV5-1 CASSLFGLAGPTQEIF
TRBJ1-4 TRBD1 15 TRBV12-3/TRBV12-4 CASSLGQGIYEKLFF
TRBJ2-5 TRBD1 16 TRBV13 CASSPQGQEGGETQYF
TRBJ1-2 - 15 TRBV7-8 CASSLWGALLNGYTF
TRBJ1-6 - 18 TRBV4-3 CASSQEHGTYSYNSPLHF
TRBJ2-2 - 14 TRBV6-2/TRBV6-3 CASSYYQGTGELFF
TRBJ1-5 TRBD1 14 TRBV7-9 CASSLGQGDQPQHF
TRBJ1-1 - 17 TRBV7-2 CASSFEPPRGQGTEAFF
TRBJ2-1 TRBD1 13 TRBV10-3 CAIMQQQGQEQFF
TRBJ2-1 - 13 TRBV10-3 CAISESSHDEQFF